This record looks at one T cell receptor (beta chain) sequence and its context. The antigen it binds to is not known. The sample holds no much larger clone one base away, and base qualities are not on file. CDR1 and CDR2, per the germline V gene, are SGHDT and YYEEEE. The V and J ends are trimmed by 4 bases and 3 bases, leaving 23 bases between them. Including cysteine and phenylalanine, the CDR3 has 17 amino acids. The kept DNA is CDR3 alone, 51 bases in frame from the first base. Taken with the paper, the label for treatment or condition translates to: about 20 received Ad26.COV2.S at low or high dose, single or two shots; about 5 received placebo; per-sample allocation not given. Repertoires of vaccine and placebo recipients were sequenced from samples taken on day 63 after the first injection. Cohort 1b enrolled 20 to 30 adults aged 18-55 years at a single site in Boston, USA, between 29 July and 7 August 2020. Ad26.COV2.S was a replication-incompetent adenovirus type 26 vector that expressed a prefusion-stabilized SARS-CoV-2 spike protein derived from the original Wuhan strain.

The data were taken from a study of Ad26.COV2.S vaccination and SARS-CoV-2 variants (dated by TCRdb to the early 2020s). Study-wide context: Donors in the vaccine arm were drawn from COV1001, a phase I-IIa trial of Ad26.COV2.S in healthy adults that was multicentre, randomized, double-blind and placebo-controlled. Investigators did not know the trial group allocation while performing experiments and assessing outcomes. TCRbeta repertoire sequencing was used to assess the specificity and breadth of SARS-CoV-2-reactive T cell receptors after Ad26.COV2.S vaccination. Participants in the trial were split at random into five groups of five each, receiving low-dose or high-dose Ad26.COV2.S once or twice, or else placebo on both occasions. A total of around 32 samples were included in the TCR-sequenced set, comprising approximately 20 Ad26.COV2.S vaccine recipients, 5 placebo recipients and 8 SARS-CoV-2 convalescent individuals. Dosing of Ad26.COV2.S was intramuscular, at either 5x10^10 or 1x10^11 viral particles, delivered as one shot or as two shots spaced 56 days apart. Summary of the overall study and its limitations: Vaccine and placebo recipients had similar non-spike TCR breadth, a finding consistent with the vaccine containing only spike. The study was not powered for comparison of responses between vaccine doses or regimens. The authors noted that total T cell responses may have been underestimated by the TCR breadth and depth analyses. Ad26.COV2.S recipients had higher spike-specific TCR breadth than placebo recipients (P = 0.0014). After vaccination, substantial breadth of spike-specific CD8+ and CD4+ T cell responses was reported.

The immunoSEQ Assay was used to sequence TCRbeta CDR3 regions. After extraction, genomic DNA underwent amplification by bias-controlled multiplex PCR, followed by high-throughput sequencing. In the authors' own workflow: Collapsing and filtering of sequences were performed to quantify the absolute abundance of each unique TCRbeta CDR3 region. T cell fraction was estimated by normalizing TCRbeta template counts to usable DNA, with usable DNA measured through amplification of reference genes found in all nucleated cells. Repertoire TCRs were annotated as SARS-CoV-2-specific when V gene, CDR3 amino acid sequence and J gene were exactly matched to a known reactive TCR set. The reference SARS-CoV-2 TCR set came from MIRA and was filtered for enrichment in COVID-19-positive ImmuneCODE repertoires, removing public or cross-reactive TCRs. Using the MIRA antigens, annotated TCRs were further analysed by specific ORF or by position within an ORF. Depth was the summed frequency of annotated unique rearrangements, while breadth was defined as annotated unique rearrangements over total unique productive rearrangements. TCR breadth was compared between groups using two-sided Wilcoxon rank-sum tests. Imported from immuneACCESS, the table was reduced by TCRdb to in-frame sequences with V and J called. These copies leave out some clones; in studies compared against another copy, an unresolved V gene accounts for under half, and the cause of the remainder is not known. D and trimming were read from the DNA, whereas the V and J calls and clone size are those reported in that table. For this sample there are a few hundred thousand clones; around 87% appear just once. The top ten clonotypes cover around 3.6% of the sample.

Sequenced here: peripheral blood, sampled in a trial of Ad26.COV2.S vaccine versus placebo. The clonotype comes from a person aged 18-65 years who received the Ad26.COV2.S COVID-19 vaccine or a placebo. The sequence links TRBV5-6 to TRBJ2-7, and perhaps TRBD1 as D gene, on 6 matching bases. The CDR3 region has the sequence CASSPPRLQGRFYEQYF. At the DNA level, the sequence is TGTGCCAGCAGCCCCCCCCGTCTACAGGGTAGGTTCTACGAGCAGTACTTC.